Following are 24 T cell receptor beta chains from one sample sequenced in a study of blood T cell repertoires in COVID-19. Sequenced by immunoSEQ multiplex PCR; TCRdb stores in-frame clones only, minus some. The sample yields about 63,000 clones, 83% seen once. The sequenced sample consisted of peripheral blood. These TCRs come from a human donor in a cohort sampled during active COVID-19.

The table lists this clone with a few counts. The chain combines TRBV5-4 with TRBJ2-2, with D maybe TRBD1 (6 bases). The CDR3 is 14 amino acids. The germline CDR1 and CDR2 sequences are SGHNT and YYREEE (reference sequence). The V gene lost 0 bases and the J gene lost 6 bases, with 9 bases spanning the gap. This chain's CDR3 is CASSLEQGSGELFF. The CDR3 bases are TGTGCCAGCAGCTTGGAACAGGGCTCCGGGGAGCTGTTTTTT. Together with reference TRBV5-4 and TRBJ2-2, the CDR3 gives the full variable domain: ETGVTQSPTHLIKTRGQQVTLRCSSQSGHNTVSWYQQALGQGPQFIFQYYREEENGRGNFPPRFSGLQFPNYSSELNVNALELDDSALYLCASSLEQGSGELFFGEGSRLTVL.

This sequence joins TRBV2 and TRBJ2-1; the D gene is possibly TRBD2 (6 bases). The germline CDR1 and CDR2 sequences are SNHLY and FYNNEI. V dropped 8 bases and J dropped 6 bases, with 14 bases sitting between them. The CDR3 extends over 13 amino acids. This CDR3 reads CASFPGTLNEQFF. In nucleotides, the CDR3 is TGTGCCAGCTTCCCGGGGACTCTCAATGAGCAGTTCTTC.

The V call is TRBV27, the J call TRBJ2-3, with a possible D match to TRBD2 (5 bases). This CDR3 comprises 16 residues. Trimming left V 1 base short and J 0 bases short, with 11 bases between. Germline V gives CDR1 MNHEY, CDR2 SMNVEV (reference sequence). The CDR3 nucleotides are TGTGCCAGCAGTTTATACGCCATAGCGAGCACAGATACGCAGTATTTT. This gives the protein CASSLYAIASTDTQYF.

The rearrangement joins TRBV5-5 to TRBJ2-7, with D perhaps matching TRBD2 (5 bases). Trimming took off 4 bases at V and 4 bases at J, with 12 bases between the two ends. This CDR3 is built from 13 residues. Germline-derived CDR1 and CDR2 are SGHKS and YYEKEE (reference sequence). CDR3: CASSAEGGYEQYF. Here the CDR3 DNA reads TGTGCCAGCAGCGCAGAGGGCGGGTACGAGCAGTACTTC.

The chain's CDR3 is CASSLAGTQYF. The CDR3 bases are TGTGCCAGCAGCTTGGCGGGGACCCAGTACTTC. The chain joins TRBV5-6 to TRBJ2-5; D not resolved. V shed 0 bases and J shed 7 bases, with 4 bases lying between them. Germline V gene data show CDR1 as SGHDT and CDR2 as YYEEEE. The CDR3 has 11 residues. The whole variable domain, remainder taken from reference TRBV5-6 and TRBJ2-5, is DAGVTQSPTHLIKTRGQQVTLRCSPKSGHDTVSWYQQALGQGPQFIFQYYEEEERQRGNFPDRFSGHQFPNYSSELNVNALLLGDSALYLCASSLAGTQYFGPGTRLLVL.

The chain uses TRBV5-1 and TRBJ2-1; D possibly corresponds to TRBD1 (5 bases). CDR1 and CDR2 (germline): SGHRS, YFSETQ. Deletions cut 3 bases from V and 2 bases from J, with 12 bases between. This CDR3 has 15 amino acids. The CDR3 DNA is TGCGCCAGCAGCTCCCAAGTGACAGCCTACAATGAGCAGTTCTTC. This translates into CASSSQVTAYNEQFF. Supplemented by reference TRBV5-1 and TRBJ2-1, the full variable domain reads KAGVTQTPRYLIKTRGQQVTLSCSPISGHRSVSWYQQTPGQGLQFLFEYFSETQRNKGNFPGRFSGRQFSNSRSEMNVSTLELGDSALYLCASSSQVTAYNEQFFGPGTRLTVL.

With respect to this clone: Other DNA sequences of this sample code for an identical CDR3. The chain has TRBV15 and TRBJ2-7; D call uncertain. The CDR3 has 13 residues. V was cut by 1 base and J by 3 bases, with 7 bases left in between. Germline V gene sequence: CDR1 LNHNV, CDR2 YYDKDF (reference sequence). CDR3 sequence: CATSRGQDYEQYF. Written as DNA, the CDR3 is TGTGCCACCAGCAGAGGGCAGGACTACGAGCAGTACTTC.

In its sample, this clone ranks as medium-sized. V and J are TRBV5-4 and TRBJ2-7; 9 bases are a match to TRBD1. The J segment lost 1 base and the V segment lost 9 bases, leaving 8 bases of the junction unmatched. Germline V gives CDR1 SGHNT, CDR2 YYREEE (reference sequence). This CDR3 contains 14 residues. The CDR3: CATSDRGLSYEQYF. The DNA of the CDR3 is TGTGCCACCTCGGACAGGGGTCTTTCCTACGAGCAGTACTTC.

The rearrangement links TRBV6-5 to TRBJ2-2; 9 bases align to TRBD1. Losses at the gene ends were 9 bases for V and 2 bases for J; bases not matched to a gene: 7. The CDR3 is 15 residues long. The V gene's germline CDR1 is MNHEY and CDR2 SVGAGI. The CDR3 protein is CASKKQGANTGELFF. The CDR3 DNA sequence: TGTGCCAGTAAGAAACAGGGGGCAAACACCGGGGAGCTGTTTTTT.

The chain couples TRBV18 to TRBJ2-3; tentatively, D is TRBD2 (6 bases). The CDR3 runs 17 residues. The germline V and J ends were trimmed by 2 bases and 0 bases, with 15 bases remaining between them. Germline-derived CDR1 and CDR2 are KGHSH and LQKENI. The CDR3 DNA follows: TGTGCCAGCTCACCAAGGTCGGGGACTGCTAGCACAGATACGCAGTATTTT. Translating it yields CASSPRSGTASTDTQYF.

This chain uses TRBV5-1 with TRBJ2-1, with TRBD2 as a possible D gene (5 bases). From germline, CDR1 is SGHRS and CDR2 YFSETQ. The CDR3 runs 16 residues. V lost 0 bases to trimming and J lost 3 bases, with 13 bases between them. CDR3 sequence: CASSLVKAAFYNEQFF. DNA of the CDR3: TGCGCCAGCAGCTTGGTTAAAGCGGCATTCTACAATGAGCAGTTCTTC.

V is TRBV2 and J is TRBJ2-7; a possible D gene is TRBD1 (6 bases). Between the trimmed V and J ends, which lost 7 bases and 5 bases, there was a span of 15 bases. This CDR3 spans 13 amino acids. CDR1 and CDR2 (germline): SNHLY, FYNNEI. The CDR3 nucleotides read TGTGCCAGCAACCAGGGGCGCTTCGACGAGCAGTACTTC. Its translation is CASNQGRFDEQYF. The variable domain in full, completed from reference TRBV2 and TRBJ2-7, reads EPEVTQTPSHQVTQMGQEVILRCVPISNHLYFYWYRQILGQKVEFLVSFYNNEISEKSEIFDDQFSVERPDGSNFTLKIRSTKLEDSAMYFCASNQGRFDEQYFGPGTRLTVT.

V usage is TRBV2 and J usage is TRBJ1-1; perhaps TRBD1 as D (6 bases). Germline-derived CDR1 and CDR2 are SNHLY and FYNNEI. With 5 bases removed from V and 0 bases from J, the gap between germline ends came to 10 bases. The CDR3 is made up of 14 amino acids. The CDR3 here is CASSLTGMNTEAFF. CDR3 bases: TGTGCCAGCAGTCTAACAGGGATGAACACTGAAGCTTTCTTT.

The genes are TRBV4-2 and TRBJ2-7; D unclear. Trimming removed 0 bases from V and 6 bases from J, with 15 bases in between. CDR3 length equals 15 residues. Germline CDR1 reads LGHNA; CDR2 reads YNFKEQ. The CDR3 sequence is CASSQDVVTVVEQYF. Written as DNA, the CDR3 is TGTGCCAGCAGCCAAGATGTAGTAACAGTGGTCGAGCAGTACTTC.

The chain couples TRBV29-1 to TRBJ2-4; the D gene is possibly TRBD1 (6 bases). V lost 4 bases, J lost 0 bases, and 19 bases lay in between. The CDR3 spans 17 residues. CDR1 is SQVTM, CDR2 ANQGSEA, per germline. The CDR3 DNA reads TGCAGCGTTGTTTCACAGGGCGGTTATCTAGCCAAAAACATTCAGTACTTC. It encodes CSVVSQGGYLAKNIQYF. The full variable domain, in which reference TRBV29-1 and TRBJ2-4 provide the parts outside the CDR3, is SAVISQKPSRDICQRGTSLTIQCQVDSQVTMMFWYRQQPGQSLTLIATANQGSEATYESGFVIDKFPISRPNLTFSTLTVSNMSPEDSSIYLCSVVSQGGYLAKNIQYFGAGTRLSVL.

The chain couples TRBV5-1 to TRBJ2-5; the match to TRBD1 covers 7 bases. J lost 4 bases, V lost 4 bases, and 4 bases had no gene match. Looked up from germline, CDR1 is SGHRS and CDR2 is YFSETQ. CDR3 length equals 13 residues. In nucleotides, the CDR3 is TGCGCCAGCAGCACGGGACAGTCAGAGACCCAGTACTTC. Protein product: CASSTGQSETQYF.

The CDR3 region is CASRLGLAVDLQYF. DNA for the CDR3: TGCGCCAGCAGACTTGGCCTAGCGGTGGATCTACAGTACTTC. The J gene is TRBJ2-7, the V gene TRBV5-1; 7 bases agree with TRBD2. V lost 5 bases to trimming and J lost 10 bases; unmatched junction nucleotides: 15. This CDR3 contains 14 residues. CDR1 SGHRS and CDR2 YFSETQ come from the germline V gene. Supplemented by reference TRBV5-1 and TRBJ2-7, the full variable domain reads KAGVTQTPRYLIKTRGQQVTLSCSPISGHRSVSWYQQTPGQGLQFLFEYFSETQRNKGNFPGRFSGRQFSNSRSEMNVSTLELGDSALYLCASRLGLAVDLQYFGPGTRLTVT.

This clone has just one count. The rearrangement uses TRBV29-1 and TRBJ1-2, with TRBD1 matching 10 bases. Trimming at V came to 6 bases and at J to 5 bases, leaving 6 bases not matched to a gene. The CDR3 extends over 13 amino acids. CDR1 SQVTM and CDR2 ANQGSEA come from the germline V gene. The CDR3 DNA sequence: TGCAGCGTGCGACAGGGGGCCTCGTATGGCTACACCTTC. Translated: CSVRQGASYGYTF.

The CDR3 here is CSVVQAWGDTEAFF. CDR3 nucleotides: TGCAGCGTCGTACAGGCGTGGGGTGACACTGAAGCTTTCTTT. This chain joins TRBV29-1 and TRBJ1-1; the D gene is possibly TRBD1 (5 bases). Germline V gene data show CDR1 as SQVTM and CDR2 as ANQGSEA. Trimming cost V 6 bases and J 3 bases, with 17 bases left between them. The CDR3 is 14 residues long.

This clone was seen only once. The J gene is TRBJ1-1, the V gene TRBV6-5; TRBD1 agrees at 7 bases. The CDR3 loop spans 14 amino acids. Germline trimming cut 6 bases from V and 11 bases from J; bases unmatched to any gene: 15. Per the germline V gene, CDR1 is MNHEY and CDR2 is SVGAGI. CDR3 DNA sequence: TGTGCCAGCAGGACCACCGGGACAGCGCAATTGGCTTTCTTT. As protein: CASRTTGTAQLAFF.

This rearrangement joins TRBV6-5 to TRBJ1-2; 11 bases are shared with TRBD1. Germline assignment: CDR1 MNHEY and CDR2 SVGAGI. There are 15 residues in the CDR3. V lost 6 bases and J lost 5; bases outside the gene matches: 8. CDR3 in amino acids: CASRQPGQGEYGYTF. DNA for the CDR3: TGTGCCAGCAGACAACCGGGACAGGGGGAATATGGCTACACCTTC.

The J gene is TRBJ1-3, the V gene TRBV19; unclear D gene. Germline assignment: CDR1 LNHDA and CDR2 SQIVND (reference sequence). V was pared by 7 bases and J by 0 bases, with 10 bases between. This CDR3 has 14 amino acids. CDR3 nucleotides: TGTGCCAGTAAAGAGACAATCTCTGGAAACACCATATATTTT. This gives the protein CASKETISGNTIYF.

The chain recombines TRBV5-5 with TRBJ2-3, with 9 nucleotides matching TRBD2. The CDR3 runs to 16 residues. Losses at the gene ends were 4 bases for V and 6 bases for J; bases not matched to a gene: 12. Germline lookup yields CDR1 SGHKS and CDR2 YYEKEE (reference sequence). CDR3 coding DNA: TGTGCCAGCAGCAACGCCGGGACTAGCAAGGCGGATACGCAGTATTTT. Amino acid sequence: CASSNAGTSKADTQYF.

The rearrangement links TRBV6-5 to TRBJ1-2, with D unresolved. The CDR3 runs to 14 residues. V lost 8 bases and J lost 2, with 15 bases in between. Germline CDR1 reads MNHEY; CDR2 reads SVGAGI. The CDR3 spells CASSLAGSNYGYTF. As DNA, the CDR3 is TGTGCCAGCTCATTGGCGGGGTCCAACTATGGCTACACCTTC.